The T cell receptor (beta chain) under discussion was sequenced for a study of OX40 agonist ivuxolimab in advanced cancers. Across the study: Of the patients, three showed partial responses, one with hepatocellular carcinoma and two with cutaneous melanoma.

Study-wide results and caveats: Averaging showed that CD8+ T cells had more expanded clones than CD4+ did.

Method: immunoSEQ multiplex PCR; TCRdb's copy keeps in-frame clones and lacks some. The sample yields roughly 70,000 clones, approximately 81% seen once. The germline CDR1 and CDR2 sequences are SGHTA and FQGNSA. CDR3 size: 15 residues. V gave up 3 bases and J gave up 0 bases, with 11 bases separating them. Concerning this clone itself: Antigen: not known.

The chain recombines TRBV7-2 with TRBJ1-2; D is ambiguous. The sequencing used CD4+ or CD8+ T cells sorted from blood, collected in a trial of the OX40 agonist ivuxolimab. The TCR comes from an adult with an advanced solid tumor such as melanoma, head and neck, liver or kidney cancer. CDR3 sequence: CASSFISQTNYGYTF. The CDR3, as DNA: TGTGCCAGCAGCTTCATCAGCCAGACTAACTATGGCTACACCTTC.